This TCR beta chain is drawn from a study of blood T cell repertoires in COVID-19. On the study more broadly: The cDNA or gDNA used as material had been derived from T cells, B-cell-depleted T cells, or PBMCs.

The data were produced by immunoSEQ multiplex PCR, yet TCRdb's version contains in-frame clones alone and is incomplete. The sample lists hundreds of thousands of clones; roughly 91% were seen once. This clone has only one observation. Germline assignment: CDR1 SGHKS and CDR2 YYEKEE (reference sequence). CDR3 size: 16 residues. V lost 2 bases, J lost 0 bases, and 7 bases stayed unmatched. The chain has TRBV5-5 and TRBJ2-7; 8 bases are shared with TRBD1. Sample: peripheral blood. The clonotype comes from a woman aged 25 to 39 with acute or convalescent COVID-19. CDR3 in amino acids: CASSLDPGQVSYEQYF. DNA for the CDR3: TGTGCCAGCAGCTTAGATCCGGGACAGGTCTCCTACGAGCAGTACTTC.